This T cell receptor beta chain was sequenced for a study of CD8+ T cells in alopecia areata. Study overall: Among treated patients, oral tofacitinib was administered at 5 to 10 mg twice daily. The study, taken as a whole, reports: Normal skin's resident alphabeta T cells are also sequenced in scalp samples. Shared TCR sequences were less clear between patients than in mice, possibly partly from HLA diversity. Higher clonality was seen in lesional scalp than in normal scalp, especially in alopecia totalis/universalis.

The CDR3 is made up of 16 amino acids. Trimming pared 4 bases from V and 0 bases from J, leaving 14 bases between. From germline, CDR1 is SGHNT and CDR2 YENEEA. Peripheral blood and lesional scalp punch biopsies were taken from alopecia areata patients. Extracted RNA was reverse transcribed, and the resulting cDNA served as sequencing template. TCRdb keeps only in-frame clones here, not all; method: immunoSEQ multiplex PCR. Of around 7,400 clones detected, 65% to 75% appear once; the ten largest clones hold roughly 21%. For this clone: Its target is not known.

V is TRBV11-3 and J is TRBJ2-3; D is uncertain. Specimen: skin, collected at week 0. This sequence originates from a human donor with alopecia areata. For the CDR3, the DNA is TGTGCCAGCAGCTCCGCAAGTCCCCTTAGCACAGATACGCAGTATTTT. It codes for CASSSASPLSTDTQYF.